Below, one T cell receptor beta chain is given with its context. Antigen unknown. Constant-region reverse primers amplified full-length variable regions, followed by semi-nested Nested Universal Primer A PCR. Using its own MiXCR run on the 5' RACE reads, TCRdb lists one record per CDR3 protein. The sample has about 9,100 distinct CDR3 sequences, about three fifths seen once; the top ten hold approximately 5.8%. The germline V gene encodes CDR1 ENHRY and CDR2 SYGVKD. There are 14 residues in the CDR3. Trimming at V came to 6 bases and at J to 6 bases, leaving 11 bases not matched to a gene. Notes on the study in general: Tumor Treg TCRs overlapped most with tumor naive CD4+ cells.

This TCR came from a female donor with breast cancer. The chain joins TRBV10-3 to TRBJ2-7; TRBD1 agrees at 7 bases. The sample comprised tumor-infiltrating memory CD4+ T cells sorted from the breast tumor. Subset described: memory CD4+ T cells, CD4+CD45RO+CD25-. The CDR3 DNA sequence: TGTGCCATCAGCCAGGGACAGCCCGGATCCGAGCAGTACTTC. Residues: CAISQGQPGSEQYF.